Below, one T cell receptor (beta chain) is given with its context. Which antigen it targets is not known. Qualities for individual bases were not recorded, and no much larger clone is one base off. The germline V gene provides CDR1 SGHTA and CDR2 FQGNSA. The CDR3 runs 12 amino acids, cysteine and phenylalanine included. Only the CDR3 portion is preserved as DNA: 36 bases, with reading frame beginning at the first base. Compared with germline, V lacks 5 bases and J lacks 5 bases; bases without a gene match: 2. The data derive from a study of CD8 T cells in Susac syndrome (dated by TCRdb to between 2018 and 2020). As for the study more broadly: Whether CD8+ T cell activation and differentiation in Susac syndrome was antigen driven was tested using repertoire sequencing.

Peripheral blood CD8+ and CD4+ T cells from healthy donors, Susac syndrome patients and multiple sclerosis patients were profiled using high-throughput TCR beta sequencing. Treatment-naive patients with stable or active relapsing-remitting disease fulfilling revised McDonald criteria were used as multiple sclerosis controls. Bulk CD8+ and CD4+ T cells were purified by magnetic negative isolation, whereas CD8+ TEMRA cells were enriched by FACS. Blood was drawn into EDTA tubes, processed within 24 hours, and PBMCs were isolated by density gradient centrifugation. PBMCs destined for TCR sequencing were cryopreserved in liquid nitrogen and later thawed in a 37 °C water bath. The sorted or isolated CD4+, CD8+ and CD8+ TEMRA cells had a purity of 90% or higher. RNA was extracted using the RNeasy kit, and roughly 0.5 to 1 microgram was reverse transcribed with random hexamers. The immunoSEQ multiplex PCR assay, which covers 54 Vbeta and 13 Jbeta segments, was used to amplify TCR beta CDR3 regions. To correct PCR amplification bias, a synthetic template baseline was used for both primer optimization and computational correction. In the authors' own workflow: Reads were assigned to V, D and J genes according to IMGT and analyzed in immunoSEQ Analyzer, with only productive sequences retained. Clonality was calculated as one minus the Shannon entropy normalized by log2 of the number of productive unique sequences. For each patient and control, public and private clones were evaluated within the 100 most prevalent clones. Clones were defined as Susac-specific when absent from the healthy and MS cohorts, from about a thousand published viral clones and from other ImmuneACCESS disease sequences. The public reads were reprocessed in TCRdb via fastp at Q25 and MiXCR, keeping in-frame beta chains. A single entry per CDR3 protein holds the most common genes and DNA from its merged rows. TCRdb's processing, not the authors' own work, is the source of the V and J calls. This sample lists 140,000 to 150,000 distinct CDR3 sequences; approximately 95% were detected once. 0.095% to 0.14% of the sample lies in the top ten.

What the research found in general, with its limitations: The number of individuals in the TCR sequencing and HLA analysis was acknowledged as relatively small.

This sequence uses TRBV7-2 and TRBJ1-2, with 7 bases in between that match TRBD1. This sequence was found in a human donor with multiple sclerosis. The sequencing sample was made of CD4+ T cells from PBMCs. The CDR3 here reads CASSVQGYGYTF. In nucleotide form, the sequence is TGTGCCAGCAGCGTACAGGGGTATGGCTACACCTTC.